Shown below are 32 T cell receptor beta chains from a single sample sequenced in a study of blood T cell repertoires in COVID-19 (dated by TCRdb to the early 2020s). The library was obtained by the immunoSEQ multiplex PCR assay. The immuneACCESS repertoire file appears here via TCRdb, limited to in-frame rearrangements. These files lack a portion of the clones; in checked studies, under half of the deficit traces to unresolved V genes, and the cause of the others is not known. This sample comprises around 250,000 clones, about 89% of them detected only once. The ten top clones hold around 1.5% of the sample. The sequenced material came from peripheral blood. These receptors were obtained from a woman aged 60 to 75 who had recovered from COVID-19.

This chain connects TRBV9 to TRBJ1-5; the D is unclear. V was cut by 4 bases and J by 8 bases, with 16 bases left in between. This CDR3 is 14 amino acids long. Per the germline V gene, CDR1 is SGDLS and CDR2 is YYNGEE. CDR3 protein: CASSLSSGYEPQHF. CDR3 in DNA: TGTGCCAGCAGCCTCTCTAGCGGGTATGAGCCCCAGCATTTT.

The chain recombines TRBV9 with TRBJ2-2; 7 bases are shared with TRBD2. This CDR3 comprises 15 residues. Trimming cost V 6 bases and J 2 bases; bases outside gene matches: 7. CDR1 SGDLS and CDR2 YYNGEE come from the germline V gene. CDR3 coding DNA: TGTGCCAGCATGAGCGGGGCTTCAAACACCGGGGAGCTGTTTTTT. Translation gives CASMSGASNTGELFF.

V gene TRBV18 combines with J gene TRBJ2-2, with no clear D. The CDR3 extends over 12 amino acids. Germline V CDR1 and CDR2: KGHSH, LQKENI. V was clipped by 2 bases and J by 6 bases, with 4 bases between them. CDR3 protein: CASSPFAGELFF. CDR3 bases: TGTGCCAGCTCACCATTCGCCGGGGAGCTGTTTTTT. Supplemented by reference TRBV18 and TRBJ2-2, the full variable domain reads NAGVMQNPRHLVRRRGQEARLRCSPMKGHSHVYWYRQLPEEGLKFMVYLQKENIIDESGMPKERFSAEFPKEGPSILRIQQVVRGDSAAYFCASSPFAGELFFGEGSRLTVL.

This clone was observed a few times. The chain links TRBV10-3 to TRBJ2-7; tentative D call: TRBD2 (6 bases). Trimming removed 6 bases at V and 1 base at J, with 16 bases between. This CDR3 contains 15 residues. Germline-derived CDR1 and CDR2 are ENHRY and SYGVKD. The CDR3 coding sequence is TGTGCCATCAGGCCGATTGGCGGGATATCCTACGAGCAGTACTTC. It specifies CAIRPIGGISYEQYF.

On this clone: Other nucleotide sequences from this sample produce the same CDR3. This chain links TRBV7-2 with TRBJ2-5; 9 nucleotides line up with TRBD1. With V trimmed by 1 base and J by 5 bases, 8 bases remained unmatched. This CDR3 contains 16 residues. CDR1 is SGHTA and CDR2 is FQGNSA in the germline V gene. DNA of the CDR3: TGTGCCAGCAGCTTAGGGAACAGGGGGCGCGGGGAGACCCAGTACTTC. This translates into CASSLGNRGRGETQYF.

This chain links TRBV10-1 with TRBJ1-6; 8 positions match TRBD1. CDR1 WNHNN and CDR2 SYGVQD come from the germline V gene (reference sequence). The CDR3 is made up of 17 amino acids. J lost 3 bases, V lost 7 bases, and 11 bases had no gene match. CDR3 loop: CASTADRGTDYNSPLHF. In nucleotides, the CDR3 is TGCGCCAGCACCGCCGACAGGGGAACTGACTATAATTCACCCCTCCACTTT.

The chain links TRBV7-2 to TRBJ1-2; D possibly corresponds to TRBD1 (5 bases). V lost 0 bases and J lost 8, with 10 bases in between. The germline V gene has CDR1 SGHTA and CDR2 FQGNSA. The CDR3 is 13 amino acids. Written as DNA, the CDR3 is TGTGCCAGCAGCTTAGCGGGGCGTCAGGGCTACACCTTC. This encodes CASSLAGRQGYTF.

The chain carries TRBV7-8 and TRBJ2-3; no reliable D call. In germline, CDR1 is SGHVS, CDR2 FQNEAQ. V was clipped by 4 bases and J by 3 bases, with 11 bases between them. This CDR3 contains 14 residues. Written as DNA, the CDR3 is TGTGCCAGCAGCTATGGGCAGGTGACAGATACGCAGTATTTT. As protein: CASSYGQVTDTQYF.

As regards this clone: A junction boundary mismatches the germline segment, possibly from a read error. The V and J genes are TRBV7-7 and TRBJ2-4; 9 bases match TRBD2. CDR1 SSHAT and CDR2 FNYEAQ come from the germline V gene (reference sequence). The CDR3 is made up of 21 amino acids. CDR3 coding DNA: TGTGCTAGCAGCAGCTTAGCGACGGCAGCGGGGGGCCTACGGGCCAAAAACATTCAGTACTTC. Translating gives CASSSLATAAGGLRAKNIQYF.

The chain employs TRBV5-4 and TRBJ1-1; maybe TRBD1 (6 bases). CDR1 SGHNT and CDR2 YYREEE come from the germline V gene (reference sequence). V lost 0 bases, J lost 4 bases, and 10 bases lay in between. CDR3 length equals 14 residues. The DNA of the CDR3 is TGTGCCAGCAGCTTGGTACAGGGTCGCACTGAAGCTTTCTTT. This translates into CASSLVQGRTEAFF.

The chain joins TRBV7-8 to TRBJ1-3; D remains unclear. Looked up from germline, CDR1 is SGHVS and CDR2 is FQNEAQ. The length of the CDR3 is 16 residues. Deletions cut 1 base from V and 2 bases from J, with 12 bases between. CDR3 region: CASSLVSTQTGNTIYF. CDR3 in DNA: TGTGCCAGCAGCTTAGTCTCCACACAAACTGGAAACACCATATATTTT.

The chain carries TRBV10-3 and TRBJ1-1; tentatively, D is TRBD1 (5 bases). CDR1 and CDR2 (germline): ENHRY, SYGVKD. V was shortened by 6 bases and J by 1 base, with 12 bases between the two germline ends. The CDR3 runs 14 residues. The CDR3 nucleotides are TGTGCCATCAGGAACGGGGGGACGAACACTGAAGCTTTCTTT. This sequence encodes CAIRNGGTNTEAFF.

The chain couples TRBV6-5 to TRBJ2-2, with D perhaps TRBD1 (5 bases). The CDR3 spans 14 residues. Germline V gene lookup returns CDR1 MNHEY and CDR2 SVGAGI. V lost 7 bases and J 3 bases, leaving 12 bases between the germline ends. CDR3 region: CASNPQGYTGELFF. In DNA, the CDR3 is TGTGCCAGCAATCCCCAGGGTTACACCGGGGAGCTGTTTTTT.

Concerning this clone itself: Other nucleotide sequences in the sample specify the same CDR3. The chain links TRBV28 to TRBJ1-1; tentatively, D is TRBD1 (6 bases). V gave up 3 bases and J gave up 0 bases, with 11 bases separating them. Germline lookup yields CDR1 MDHEN and CDR2 SYDVKM. The CDR3 extends over 15 amino acids. The DNA for the CDR3 is TGTGCCAGCAGTTTCAGGGGAGGGATGAACACTGAAGCTTTCTTT. Protein product: CASSFRGGMNTEAFF.

V usage is TRBV6-4 and J usage is TRBJ1-1, with a possible D match to TRBD1 (5 bases). V was trimmed by 4 bases and J by 5 bases, leaving 14 bases between them. Germline V lookup: CDR1 MRHNA, CDR2 SNTAGT. The CDR3 extends over 14 amino acids. The CDR3 is CASSAVPGGTEAFF. CDR3 in DNA: TGTGCCAGCAGTGCTGTACCGGGGGGAACTGAAGCTTTCTTT.

This chain links TRBV7-9 with TRBJ1-4; possibly TRBD1 for D (5 bases). Deletions cut 3 bases from V and 3 bases from J, with 8 bases between. Germline CDR1 and CDR2: SEHNR and FQNEAQ (reference sequence). The CDR3 extends over 14 amino acids. The CDR3 bases are TGTGCCAGCAGCTTCGGGACTCCTAATGAAAAACTGTTTTTT. Its translation: CASSFGTPNEKLFF.

The chain employs TRBV19 and TRBJ2-7, with 11 nucleotides matching TRBD1. Losses at the gene ends were 6 bases for V and 6 bases for J; bases not matched to a gene: 7. This CDR3 comprises 14 residues. Germline V gives CDR1 LNHDA, CDR2 SQIVND (reference sequence). DNA for the CDR3: TGTGCCAGTAGCACCGGGACAGGGGGTTTCGAGCAGTACTTC. Its translation: CASSTGTGGFEQYF.

The chain recombines TRBV5-1 with TRBJ2-1; TRBD2 is a possible D gene (6 bases). From germline, CDR1 is SGHRS and CDR2 YFSETQ. The CDR3 extends over 13 amino acids. V was cut by 7 bases and J by 5 bases, with 13 bases left in between. The CDR3 here is CASLGLANNEQFF. The CDR3 DNA reads TGCGCCAGCCTTGGGCTAGCGAACAATGAGCAGTTCTTC.

This chain joins TRBV28 and TRBJ1-2; D may be TRBD1 (6 bases). The CDR3 runs to 15 residues. Between the trimmed V and J ends, which lost 4 bases and 11 bases, there was a span of 23 bases. The V gene's germline CDR1 is MDHEN and CDR2 SYDVKM. The CDR3 here is CASSSPEGGRGTYTF. For the CDR3, the DNA is TGTGCCAGCAGTTCCCCGGAGGGGGGGAGGGGGACGTACACCTTC.

This clone came up a few times. The chain joins TRBV2 to TRBJ2-1; 10 positions match TRBD2. The CDR3 loop spans 15 amino acids. The V gene's germline CDR1 is SNHLY and CDR2 FYNNEI. The trim removed 4 bases at V and 0 bases at J, leaving 0 bases unmatched. The CDR3: CASSGTSGSYNEQFF. In DNA, the CDR3 is TGTGCCAGCAGTGGGACTAGCGGCTCCTACAATGAGCAGTTCTTC.

This chain joins TRBV2 and TRBJ2-7; weak D call: TRBD1 (6 bases). From germline, CDR1 is SNHLY and CDR2 FYNNEI. This CDR3 contains 13 residues. Between the trimmed V and J ends, which lost 10 bases and 0 bases, there was a span of 13 bases. CDR3 bases: TGTGCCACCTTTCGGGACACCTCCTACGAGCAGTACTTC. Amino acids: CATFRDTSYEQYF.

The J gene is TRBJ2-5, the V gene TRBV7-9; 12 nucleotides align to TRBD2. V lost 5 bases to trimming and J lost 0 bases; unmatched junction nucleotides: 1. The CDR3 extends over 15 amino acids. The germline V gene encodes CDR1 SEHNR and CDR2 FQNEAQ (reference sequence). The CDR3 spells CASSRLAGDQETQYF. In DNA, the CDR3 is TGTGCCAGCAGCCGACTAGCGGGGGACCAAGAGACCCAGTACTTC.

The gene calls are TRBV6-6 and TRBJ1-3; 8 bases are shared with TRBD1. The V segment lost 0 bases and the J segment 3 bases; nucleotides outside the gene matches: 4. Germline lookup yields CDR1 MNHNY and CDR2 SVGAGI (reference sequence). The CDR3 is 16 residues long. The DNA of the CDR3 is TGTGCCAGCAGTTACTCGCTGGACAGGGTTGGAAACACCATATATTTT. Protein product: CASSYSLDRVGNTIYF.

The J gene is TRBJ2-7, the V gene TRBV10-1; 8 bases line up with TRBD1. The germline V gene has CDR1 WNHNN and CDR2 SYGVQD (reference sequence). Trimming cost V 6 bases and J 4 bases; bases outside gene matches: 8. The CDR3 consists of 14 residues. This CDR3 reads CASRTTGVTYEQYF. The CDR3 nucleotides are TGCGCCAGCAGGACGACAGGGGTTACTTACGAGCAGTACTTC.

V and J are TRBV20-1 and TRBJ2-3; TRBD1 matches 9 bases. The germline V gene has CDR1 DFQATT and CDR2 SNEGSKA (reference sequence). V shed 3 bases and J 4 bases; nucleotides not matched to a gene: 5. This CDR3 is built from 14 residues. Written as DNA, the CDR3 is TGCAGTGCTAGTCGAGGACAGGGGTCAGATACGCAGTATTTT. It translates to CSASRGQGSDTQYF.

This clone appeared a single time. V and J are TRBV20-1 and TRBJ1-2; D remains ambiguous. Germline CDR1 DFQATT, CDR2 SNEGSKA (reference sequence). The length of the CDR3 is 11 residues. With 6 bases removed from V and 3 bases from J, the gap between germline ends came to 8 bases. The CDR3 nucleotides are TGCAGTGCGCCACAGCACTATGGCTACACCTTC. Amino acids: CSAPQHYGYTF.

This rearrangement joins TRBV11-2 to TRBJ2-1, with 9 nucleotides matching TRBD2. Losses at the gene ends were 2 bases for V and 5 bases for J; bases not matched to a gene: 7. Germline V gene data show CDR1 as SGHAT and CDR2 as FQNNGV. The CDR3 is 16 residues long. In nucleotides, the CDR3 is TGTGCCAGCAGCTTATACCTAGCGGGATCTCACAATGAGCAGTTCTTC. It translates to CASSLYLAGSHNEQFF.

This chain uses TRBV9 with TRBJ1-2; possibly TRBD1 for D (5 bases). Trimming removed 4 bases from V and 1 base from J, with 14 bases in between. Germline-derived CDR1 and CDR2 are SGDLS and YYNGEE. This CDR3 is 15 amino acids long. CDR3 bases: TGTGCCAGCAGCACACCGGGACTGTTTAACTATGGCTACACCTTC. It codes for CASSTPGLFNYGYTF.

The chain combines TRBV11-2 with TRBJ1-5; D is ambiguous. The CDR3 is made up of 15 amino acids. Germline-derived CDR1 and CDR2 are SGHAT and FQNNGV. V was trimmed by 5 bases and J by 3 bases, leaving 14 bases between them. In DNA, the CDR3 is TGTGCCAGCAGCCCTGGGAGCCCTAACAATCAGCCCCAGCATTTT. It translates to CASSPGSPNNQPQHF.

This rearrangement joins TRBV7-2 to TRBJ2-1; 12 bases agree with TRBD2. CDR3 length: 15 amino acids. V gave up 0 bases and J gave up 8 bases; unmatched junction bases: 2. In germline, CDR1 is SGHTA, CDR2 FQGNSA. The CDR3 DNA reads TGTGCCAGCAGCTTAGCCCTAGCGGGGGGGGATGAGCAGTTCTTC. It codes for CASSLALAGGDEQFF.

The chain carries TRBV19 and TRBJ1-6; the match to TRBD1 covers 10 bases. This CDR3 spans 14 amino acids. The junction had 11 bases not matched to a gene; V was cut back by 11 bases and J by 10 bases. Germline lookup yields CDR1 LNHDA and CDR2 SQIVND (reference sequence). In DNA, the CDR3 is TGTGCCGGCGGAGGGACAGGGGAAGGGTCACCCCTCCACTTT. Protein: CAGGGTGEGSPLHF. Looking up the rest from reference TRBV19 and TRBJ1-6 gives the full variable domain: DGGITQSPKYLFRKEGQNVTLSCEQNLNHDAMYWYRQDPGQGLRLIYYSQIVNDFQKGDIAEGYSVSREKKESFPLTVTSAQKNPTAFYLCAGGGTGEGSPLHFGNGTRLTVT.

The rearrangement links TRBV15 to TRBJ1-1; D is unclear. Germline V lookup: CDR1 LNHNV, CDR2 YYDKDF (reference sequence). The CDR3 sequence is 14 residues long. V was cut by 1 base and J by 5 bases, with 11 bases left in between. CDR3 nucleotide sequence: TGTGCCACCAGCAGAGTGCAGGTGAGAACTGAAGCTTTCTTT. Amino acids: CATSRVQVRTEAFF.